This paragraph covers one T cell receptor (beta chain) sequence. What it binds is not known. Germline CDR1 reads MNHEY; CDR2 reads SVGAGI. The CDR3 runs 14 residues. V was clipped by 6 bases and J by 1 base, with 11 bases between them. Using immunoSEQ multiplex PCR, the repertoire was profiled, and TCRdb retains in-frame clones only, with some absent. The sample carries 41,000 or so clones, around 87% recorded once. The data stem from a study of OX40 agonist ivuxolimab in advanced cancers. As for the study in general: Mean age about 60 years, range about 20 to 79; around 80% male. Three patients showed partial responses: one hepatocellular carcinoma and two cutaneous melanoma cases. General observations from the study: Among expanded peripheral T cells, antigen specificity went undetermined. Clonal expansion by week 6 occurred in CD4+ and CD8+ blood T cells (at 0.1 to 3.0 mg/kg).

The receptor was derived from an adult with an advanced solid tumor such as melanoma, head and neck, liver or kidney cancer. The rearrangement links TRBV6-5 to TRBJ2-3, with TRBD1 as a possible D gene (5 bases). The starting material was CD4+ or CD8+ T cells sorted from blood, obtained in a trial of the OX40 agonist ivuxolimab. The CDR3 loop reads CASSQVGGTDTQYF. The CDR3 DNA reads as TGTGCCAGCAGCCAGGTAGGGGGCACAGATACGCAGTATTTT.